These 5 T cell receptor beta chains came from one sample sequenced in a study of long-term antiretroviral therapy in people with HIV. The assay, immunoSEQ v3.0, was run at survey level. Assay: immunoSEQ multiplex PCR; the TCRdb copy retains only in-frame clones and omits some. The data show fewer than 20,000 clones, around 81% seen once. The sample was unsorted PBMCs, taken 0.3 years before starting antiretroviral therapy. The receptors were gathered from a man aged 50 to 59 with HIV.

The chain carries TRBV12-5 and TRBJ2-2, with 9 bases aligning to TRBD2. V lost 2 bases and J lost 6; bases outside the gene matches: 4. The CDR3 length is 15 residues. The germline CDR1 and CDR2 sequences are LGHNT and FRNRAP. The CDR3 loop is CASGLMGLAPGELFF. The DNA for the CDR3 is TGTGCTAGTGGTTTGATGGGACTAGCCCCCGGGGAGCTGTTTTTT.

This chain links TRBV5-6 with TRBJ1-1, with unresolved D. CDR1 is SGHDT, CDR2 YYEEEE, per germline. Trimming pared 1 base from V and 7 bases from J, leaving 8 bases between. This CDR3 region has 12 residues. CDR3 coding DNA: TGTGCCAGCAGCTTGCAGAGAAATGAAGCTTTCTTT. Translating gives CASSLQRNEAFF.

The V and J genes are TRBV19 and TRBJ1-5, with no clear D. Germline CDR1 is LNHDA and CDR2 is SQIVND (reference sequence). This CDR3 region has 15 residues. The V and J ends lost 4 bases and 7 bases respectively, with 17 bases between them. The DNA of the CDR3 is TGTGCCAGTAGTAAGAAGGGTACATGGCGACAGCCCCAGCATTTT. As protein: CASSKKGTWRQPQHF.

Of note for this clone: The junction differs from germline at one of its ends, possibly a read error. This chain uses TRBV7-2 with TRBJ2-7; 7 bases map to TRBD1. CDR3 length equals 14 residues. Per germline, CDR1 SGHTA and CDR2 FQGNSA. CDR3 sequence: CASLVTGQNYEQHF. CDR3 sequence (DNA): TGTGCCAGCCTGGTAACGGGACAGAACTACGAGCAGCACTTC.

This chain links TRBV11-3 with TRBJ2-7; maybe TRBD2 (6 bases). The CDR3 is 15 amino acids. V lost 0 bases and J 6 bases, leaving 15 bases between the germline ends. CDR1 is SGHNT, CDR2 YENEEA, per germline. The CDR3 DNA sequence: TGTGCCAGCAGCTTAGAGCCGACTAGTTCTTTCGAGCAGTACTTC. Translation gives CASSLEPTSSFEQYF.